This TCR beta chain was found in a study of molecular identifiers for immune sequencing clone quantification. Study as a whole: For replicates, RNA isolated from roughly 20,000 or 100,000 naive CD8 cells was divided into five portions, of which four were sequenced.

TCRdb itself ran the PCR reads through MiXCR, one entry per CDR3 protein. This sample has about half a million distinct CDR3 sequences, with 20% to 25% found just once. The germline V gene encodes CDR1 SQVTM and CDR2 ANQGSEA. The CDR3 has 13 residues. V was pared by 3 bases and J by 2 bases, with 11 bases between. Sorting recovered naive CD8 T cells on a CD8+CD4-CCR7+CD45RA+ profile. Details on this clonotype: Its antigen is not known.

The study, taken as a whole, reports: Molecules of identical TCR sharing a barcode could underestimate highly expanded clone sizes.

This TCR came from a human donor in good health. Some libraries in this study had Jurkat cell RNA spiked in. The sequenced sample was naive CD8+ T cells from blood, with Jurkat cell RNA spiked in. Subset in this sample: FACS-sorted CD8+CD4-CCR7+CD45RA+ naive T cells. This chain joins TRBV29-1 and TRBJ2-7; no definite D call. The CDR3 loop is CSVEGGGTYEQYF. CDR3 nucleotides: TGCAGCGTTGAGGGTGGTGGAACCTACGAGCAGTACTTC.